This T cell receptor beta chain was found in a study of blood T cells in healthy people across ages. This CDR3 is 15 amino acids long. Germline V gene lookup returns CDR1 MGHRA and CDR2 YSYEKL. Primers used in a second PCR of about 6 to 11 cycles were a sample-barcoded 5' primer and a J-beta primer mix. TCRdb passed the 5' RACE reads through MiXCR, listing each CDR3 protein once. The sample contains hundreds of thousands of distinct CDR3 sequences, 35% to 50% of which appear only once. Regarding this clonotype: A read error may account for a junction end that differs from germline.

Material for sequencing was blood. This receptor was taken from an older man in good health. The J gene is TRBJ2-3, the V gene TRBV4-1, with D possibly being TRBD2 (5 bases). The chain's CDR3 is CAGSQAGLGTDTQYF. The CDR3 coding sequence is TGCGCCGGCAGCCAGGCGGGCCTAGGCACAGATACGCAGTATTTT.